This T cell receptor (beta chain) was recorded in a study of blood T cells in healthy people across ages (dated by TCRdb to between 2014 and 2016). Regarding the study in general: Template switching captured roughly one uniquely barcoded TCR beta cDNA molecule per two T cells in model experiments. To avoid experimental bias, donors of different ages were randomly spread across the sequencing lanes. Using the same blood draw, the study looked at two additional independent replicas of 1 million unique cDNA reads for two donors, one aged 18 to 30 and the other aged 80 or older. The study measured age-related changes in TCR beta repertoire diversity using deep sequencing normalized with unique cDNA molecular identifiers. The donors were divided into four age groups: young (average around 16 years), middle-aged (about 41), aged (roughly 66) and long-lived (nearly 85).

Overall results and qualifications from the work: Compared with the aged group, more naive CD4+ T cells, fewer expanded clones and increased TCR diversity were shown by the long-lived group, suggesting age selection. Conclusive comparison of naive and antigen-experienced compartments was prevented by the profiling of bulk unsorted PBMCs. Estimates of total diversity from one million sequenced T cells were regarded as lower bounds and underestimates. There was a strong correlation between observed TCR beta diversity and the percentage of naive T cells measured by flow cytometry. Donor CMV infection status was unknown, potentially confounding age-related changes in expanded clonotypes. As age increased, observed TCR beta diversity per million T cells dropped in a roughly linear way, and a significant reduction was already evident by age 40.

The germline V gene yields SGHTA for CDR1 and FQGNSA for CDR2. V is cut by 4 bases and J by 7 bases, and the space between the germline ends is 13 bases. Taken from cysteine to phenylalanine, the CDR3 has 13 residues. The entry retains the CDR3 DNA only, 39 bases that are in frame from base 1. Systemically healthy Caucasian individuals from Russia, 35 to 50 in total and aged roughly 6 to 90 years, were included as donors. Each donor gave 8 to 10 milliliters of peripheral blood, drawn into EDTA-treated Vacutainer tubes. Ficoll-Paque density-gradient centrifugation was used to isolate PBMCs, with at least 7 million per sample. Trizol reagent was used to extract total RNA from PBMCs, with at least 5 micrograms per sample. The percentages of naive CD45RAhigh/CD27high T cells were determined by flow cytometry on a PBMC aliquot from every donor. The method behind the library was 5' RACE. The listed sequencing device is Illumina HiSeq 2500. A second PCR of 7 to 11 cycles was run with a J-beta primer mix and a sample-barcoded 5' primer. A unique molecular identifier was introduced onto each TCR beta cDNA molecule by a template-switch 5' adaptor carrying 12 random nucleotides. At least 3 million CDR3-containing paired-end reads were obtained from each sample. The Mint cDNA synthesis kit, primed by a TRBC-specific oligonucleotide, was used to synthesize first-strand cDNA from all RNA. Following uracil-DNA glycosylase treatment, a first 18-cycle PCR with universal primers M1SS and BC2_uni_R was performed on all cDNA. In the authors' own workflow: Normalization of each sample was performed by random selection of 1 million high-quality reads, each carrying a distinct molecular identifier. Instead of being binned into consensus sequences, reads with shared molecular identifiers were discarded. MiTCR, run with a Q25 quality threshold and the strictest error-elimination algorithm, handled CDR3 identification, clonotype clustering and error correction. A nonparametric unseen species model using Euler transformation provided a lower-bound estimate of total TCR beta diversity. TCRdb applied fastp at Q25 and MiXCR to the public reads, then kept only in-frame beta chains. Identical CDR3 proteins give one entry, which carries the most common genes and DNA. What appears here as the V and J calls and clone size reflects TCRdb's work, not the paper's. In this sample the table shows about 580,000 distinct CDR3 sequences, around half of which occur a single time. Together, the top ten hold 20% to 25% of the sample.

Concerning this clonotype itself: The specificity of this receptor is unknown. Base-call qualities are not available, and no considerably larger clone is one nucleotide away.

Material: blood. This TCR came from a man older than 75 in good health. The chain employs TRBV7-2 and TRBJ1-2; matching of 5 bases hints at TRBD1 as the D gene. The sequenced DNA is TGTGCCAGCAGCTATCAAGCGGGGGGTGGCTACACCTTC. Translated, it reads CASSYQAGGGYTF.